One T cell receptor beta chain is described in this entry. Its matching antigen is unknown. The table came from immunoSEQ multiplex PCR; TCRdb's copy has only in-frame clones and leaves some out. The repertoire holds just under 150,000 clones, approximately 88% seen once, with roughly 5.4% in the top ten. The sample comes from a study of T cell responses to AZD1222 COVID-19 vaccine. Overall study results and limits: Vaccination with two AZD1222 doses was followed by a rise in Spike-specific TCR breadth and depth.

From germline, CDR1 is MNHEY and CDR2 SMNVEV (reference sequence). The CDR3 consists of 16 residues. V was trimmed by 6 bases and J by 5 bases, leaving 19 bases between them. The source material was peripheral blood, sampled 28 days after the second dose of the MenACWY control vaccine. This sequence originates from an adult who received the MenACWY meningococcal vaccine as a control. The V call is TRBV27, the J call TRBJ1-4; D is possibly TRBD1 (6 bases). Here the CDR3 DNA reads TGTGCCAGCAGCCCAACCGGGGGGGGACAAAATGAAAAACTGTTTTTT. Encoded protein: CASSPTGGGQNEKLFF.